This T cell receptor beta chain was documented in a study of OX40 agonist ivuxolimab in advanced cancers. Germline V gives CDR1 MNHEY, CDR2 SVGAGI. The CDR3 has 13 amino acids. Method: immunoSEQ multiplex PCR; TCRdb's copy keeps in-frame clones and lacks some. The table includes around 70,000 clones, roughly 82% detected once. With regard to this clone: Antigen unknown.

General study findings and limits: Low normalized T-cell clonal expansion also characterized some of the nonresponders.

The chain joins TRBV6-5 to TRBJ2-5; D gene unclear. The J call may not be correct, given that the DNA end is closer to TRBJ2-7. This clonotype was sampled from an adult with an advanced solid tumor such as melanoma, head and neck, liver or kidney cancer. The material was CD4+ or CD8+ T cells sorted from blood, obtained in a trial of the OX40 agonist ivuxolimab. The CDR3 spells CASSYSSHYEQYF. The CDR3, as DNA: TGTGCCAGCAGTTACTCATCGCACTACGAGCAGTACTTC.